The 12 T cell receptor beta chains given below trace back to one sample, sequenced in a study of T cells in Graves' hyperthyroidism and ophthalmopathy. Amplification targeted TCR beta CDR3 regions from RNA transcripts. The HTBI set primed first-round TCR CDR3 RT-PCR. TCRdb reprocessed the multiplex PCR reads with MiXCR, giving one entry per CDR3 protein. The profile shows over 700,000 distinct CDR3 sequences, 38% of them singletons. The sample comprised blood. The receptors originated from a man younger than 35 with Graves' hyperthyroidism.

The V and J genes are TRBV6-5 and TRBJ1-4; D perhaps matches TRBD1 (6 bases). Germline lookup yields CDR1 MNHEY and CDR2 SVGAGI. V was pared by 1 base and J by 10 bases, with 16 bases between. The CDR3 covers 15 residues. The CDR3 coding sequence is TGTGCCAGCAGTTACTTCGGCAGGGGATCCGGAAAACTGTTTTTT. This translates into CASSYFGRGSGKLFF.

This clonotype has ten or more counts. J is TRBJ2-2 and V is TRBV10-2; D is uncertain. Trimming took 11 bases from V and 2 from J, leaving 12 bases between them. The CDR3 extends over 13 amino acids. In germline, CDR1 is WSHSY, CDR2 SAAADI. CDR3 amino acids: CAARGSNTGELFF. The DNA of the CDR3 is TGCGCCGCCCGAGGTTCCAACACCGGGGAGCTGTTTTTT.

The CDR3 nucleotides are TGTGCCAGCAGTTACACCGCACAGGGGGCTTACACTGAAGCTTTCTTT. Its protein is CASSYTAQGAYTEAFF. The V and J genes are TRBV6-5 and TRBJ1-1; TRBD1 matches 9 bases. This CDR3 region has 16 residues. Trimming took 2 bases from V and 3 from J; bases not matched to a gene: 7. The V gene's germline CDR1 is MNHEY and CDR2 SVGAGI.

This clonotype occurred many times. The chain has TRBV9 and TRBJ1-1; a possible D gene is TRBD1 (5 bases). Germline CDR1 reads SGDLS; CDR2 reads YYNGEE. The CDR3 contains 13 residues. Trimming took 0 bases from V and 10 from J, leaving 13 bases between them. The CDR3 region has the DNA TGTGCCAGCAGCGTAGTGGGGGGAGAGGTAGCTTTCTTT. The encoded protein is CASSVVGGEVAFF.

J is TRBJ2-5 and V is TRBV7-9; D is uncertain. The CDR3 runs to 11 residues. Germline CDR1 and CDR2: SEHNR and FQNEAQ (reference sequence). Trimming cost V 9 bases and J 10 bases, with 15 bases left between them. DNA for the CDR3: TGTGCCAGGAGCCCAGGTTGGGACCAGTACTTC. Translated: CARSPGWDQYF.

The chain has TRBV7-2 and TRBJ2-5; D may be TRBD2 (6 bases). The V end was cut by 5 bases, the J end by 4 bases, with 20 bases between. This CDR3 comprises 16 residues. The germline V gene has CDR1 SGHTA and CDR2 FQGNSA. The CDR3 DNA reads as TGTGCCAGCAGCCCACTCAGTGGCGGGGATGGAGAGACCCAGTACTTC. The encoded protein is CASSPLSGGDGETQYF.

As concerns this clonotype: The conserved closing phenylalanine or tryptophan is absent in this CDR3, likely reflecting a read error. The DNA is left out, because the CDR3 cannot be placed on it with certainty; the CDR3 is given as TCRdb lists it. The V and J genes are TRBV10-3 and TRBJ2-7; the DNA was not used to check the table's D call, TRBD1. The CDR3 length equals 9 residues, ends included. From germline, CDR1 is ENHRY and CDR2 SYGVKD. CDR3 residues: CAIREQGAN.

The chain carries TRBV2 and TRBJ2-7; 8 bases match TRBD1. The junction had 9 bases not matched to a gene; V was cut back by 8 bases and J by 9 bases. The CDR3 loop spans 12 amino acids. The germline V gene encodes CDR1 SNHLY and CDR2 FYNNEI. The CDR3: CASAVDRAVQYF. DNA for the CDR3: TGTGCCAGCGCCGTGGACAGGGCAGTGCAGTACTTC.

The chain employs TRBV11-2 and TRBJ1-1; weak D call: TRBD1 (6 bases). Per the germline V gene, CDR1 is SGHAT and CDR2 is FQNNGV. The CDR3 loop spans 15 amino acids. V was shortened by 5 bases and J by 7 bases, with 20 bases between the two germline ends. CDR3 sequence: CASSLIRGGANEAFF. The DNA for the CDR3 is TGTGCCAGCAGCCTGATTCGGGGGGGCGCGAATGAAGCTTTCTTT.

V gene TRBV2 combines with J gene TRBJ2-2; D may be TRBD2 (5 bases). The V end lost 5 bases, the J end lost 3 bases, and 10 bases lay between the germline ends. The germline V gene encodes CDR1 SNHLY and CDR2 FYNNEI. This CDR3 has 14 amino acids. CDR3 nucleotide sequence: TGTGCCAGCAGTTACCCGGGGTACACCGGGGAGCTGTTTTTT. It translates to CASSYPGYTGELFF.

Only a few counts were recorded for this clonotype. The chain uses TRBV20-1 and TRBJ2-7; D is undetermined. V lost 3 bases and J 0 bases, leaving 9 bases between the germline ends. The CDR3 loop spans 13 amino acids. Germline CDR1 reads DFQATT; CDR2 reads SNEGSKA (reference sequence). CDR3 in DNA: TGCAGTGCTAGGGCTAGTAACTCCTACGAGCAGTACTTC. It specifies CSARASNSYEQYF.

There are a few counts of this clonotype. The V gene is TRBV2, the J gene TRBJ1-1; tentative D call: TRBD1 (6 bases). V was shortened by 6 bases and J by 1 base, with 12 bases between the two germline ends. Germline-derived CDR1 and CDR2 are SNHLY and FYNNEI. The CDR3 is 14 amino acids. CDR3 residues: CASREQGGNTEAFF. The CDR3 nucleotides read TGTGCCAGCAGGGAACAGGGTGGGAACACTGAAGCTTTCTTT.